This T cell receptor beta chain originates from a study of T cell repertoires in cytomegalovirus infection. Study-level background: Through public TCR beta signatures, both CMV infection and matching HLA type were indicated. Study observations and caveats: Identification of carriers of CMV plus the relevant HLA was performed using cumulative public TCR beta family frequency. Across the ex vivo response, the dominant clonotypes were HLA-C-restricted CMV-specific TCR beta clonotypes.

This clonotype was observed at least ten times. Its target is not known. One entry per CDR3 protein results from TCRdb running MiXCR on the reads. The table includes around 350,000 distinct CDR3 sequences, 15% to 20% detected once. This clonotype was sampled from a human donor in good health (CMV status not recorded). Some clones in this sample may be carry-over from other donors' samples. The sample taken for sequencing was PBMCs.

CDR3 loop: CASSPQGGADEQYF. CDR3 in DNA: TGTGCCAGCAGCCCCCAGGGTGGGGCCGACGAGCAGTACTTC. The gene calls are TRBV7-2 and TRBJ2-7; D is perhaps TRBD1 (5 bases). V lost 5 bases and J 5 bases, leaving 16 bases between the germline ends. The CDR3 covers 14 residues. Germline values: CDR1 SGHTA, CDR2 FQGNSA.